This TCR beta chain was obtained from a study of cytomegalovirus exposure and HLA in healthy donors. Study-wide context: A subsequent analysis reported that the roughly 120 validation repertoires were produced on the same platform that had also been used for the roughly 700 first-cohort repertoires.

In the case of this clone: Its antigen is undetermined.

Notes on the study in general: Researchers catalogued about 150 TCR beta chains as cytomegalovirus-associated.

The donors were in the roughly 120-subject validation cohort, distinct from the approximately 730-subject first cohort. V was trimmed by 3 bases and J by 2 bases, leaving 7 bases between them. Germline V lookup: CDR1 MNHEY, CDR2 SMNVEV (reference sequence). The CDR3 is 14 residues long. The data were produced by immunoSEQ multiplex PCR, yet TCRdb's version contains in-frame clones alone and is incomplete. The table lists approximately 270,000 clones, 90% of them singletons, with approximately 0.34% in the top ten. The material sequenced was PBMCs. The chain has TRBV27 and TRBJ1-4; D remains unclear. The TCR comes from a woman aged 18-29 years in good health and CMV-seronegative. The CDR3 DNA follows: TGTGCCAGCAGTTTGCGGCGTACTAATGAAAAACTGTTTTTT. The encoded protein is CASSLRRTNEKLFF.